This TCR beta chain is from a study of cytomegalovirus exposure and HLA in healthy donors (dated by TCRdb to about 2017). About the study as a whole: In an earlier analysis of 587 of the donors, less than 350 Gb of sequence data and just under 120 million unique TCR beta sequences from about 180 million T cells were reported. An early release that covered about 600 HLA-typed donors contained approximately 320 gigabases of sequencing data and 65 million to 100 million unique TCR sequences. Among the approximately 400 genotyped donors, around 81% belonged to the genetic ancestry cluster associated with self-reported Caucasian donors. The study was designed to test whether signatures of past pathogen exposure could be identified by cataloging public T cell receptors. The study used immunosequencing to profile the T cell repertoires of around 600 subjects and linked those repertoires to cytomegalovirus serostatus. In addition to the first cohort of approximately 650 subjects, a separate validation cohort of some 120 different subjects was used. To predict cytomegalovirus infection status, the study brought together high-throughput TCR immunosequencing, statistical association of individual TCRs with disease status, and machine learning. In a later analysis, previously published TCR beta repertoires from 500 to 750 donors were re-analyzed and high-resolution HLA genotyping was added so that TCR occurrence patterns could be studied. Rather than drawing on any new phenotypic data, the later analysis identified candidate immune exposures from TCR beta sequences and the way those sequences occurred across donors. To decide whether each TCR beta V gene segment behaved as functional or pseudogenic, an earlier analysis of nearly 600 of the donors relied on high-throughput TCR beta sequencing. Donor age, sex, ethnicity and CMV serostatus were collected together with the repertoire data. In a later genetic analysis, genome-wide SNP genotypes for about 65% of the roughly 700 donors were used, and that subset was treated as a discovery cohort. Every repertoire in the discovery cohort had been generated on one and the same sequencing platform. Class I and class II HLA loci were covered by the typing at four-digit resolution. Typing coverage varied by locus: about 620-630 donors for A, B, C, DRB1 and DQB1; 522 for DQA1; over 600 for DPA1; around 450 for DPB1. Four to six DR-DQ haplotypes were handled as single units for association and clustering, since linkage in the cohort was strong. Among some 410 genotyped donors of the cohort, an average of approximately 240,000 unique TCR beta nucleotide sequences was sequenced per donor, of which roughly 17% were non-productive.

On this clone itself: What this receptor recognizes is not known. No base qualities exist here, and no much larger clone lies one base off it.

The method was the immunoSEQ multiplex PCR assay. A mixture of 60 forward primers for TCR Vbeta segments and 13 reverse primers for TCR Jbeta segments was used in the multiplex PCR. A multiplex PCR assay on genomic DNA amplified the CDR3 region of rearranged TCR beta genes. On the Illumina HiSeq System, the amplified TCR beta libraries were sequenced as 87-base-pair reads. As for the original processing: A later analysis counted about 80 million unique TCR beta chains across the 700 or so repertoires, and some 12 million of these chains were shared by at least two donors. Raw reads were error-corrected and collapsed into unique sequences by a nearest-neighbor algorithm in which closely related sequences were merged to remove PCR and sequencing errors. Alignment of CDR3 sequences to IMGT reference sequences was used to assign V, D and J gene segments. For a sequence to be retained, a match of at least six nucleotides to both a V gene segment and a J gene segment was required. A rearrangement was called productive if the CDR3 had no stop codons and remained in frame with V and J, and every other rearrangement was called non-productive. Following IMGT convention, CDR3 was defined as the stretch from the second conserved V-encoded cysteine to the conserved J-encoded phenylalanine. Sequences without an unambiguous match to a single V gene segment were excluded from the earlier analysis of several hundred of the donors. In an earlier analysis of several hundred of the donors, V segments were called functional above 56.7% productive rearrangements and were called segregating when the between-donor standard deviation exceeded 5%. To diagnose cytomegalovirus status from the catalog of TCR beta chain sequences, a statistical classification framework was built. In a later analysis, TCR nucleotide sequences were compared against IMGT/GENE-DB human TR gene sequences so that V and J genes could be assigned. The TCRdist pipeline was used in a later analysis to assign CDR3 sequences and most-parsimonious VDJ recombination scenarios. In a later analysis, every TCR beta chain was defined by the combination of its CDR3 amino acid sequence and its V-gene family, and reads without a unique V-gene family were dropped. A later analysis removed 592 highly shared, low-generation-probability nucleotide sequences to deal with suspected cross-contamination and a sequencing artifact. In a later analysis, a clonal expansion index was calculated for each public chain from normalized within-repertoire ranks of inferred template counts. A later analysis computed generation probabilities with a VDJ recombination model fitted to out-of-frame rearrangements, and checked the results against IGoR. In a later analysis, TCR-TCR, TCR-HLA and TCR-CMV co-occurrence was scored with hypergeometric tests, and a repertoire-size bias correction was applied to TCR pairs. To estimate false discovery rates, a later analysis permuted the HLA or CMV assignments 20 times. In a later analysis, co-occurring TCRs were grouped using DBSCAN, with TCRdist sequence similarity added in when clustering inside HLA-allele-positive subsets. Co-occurrence clustering excluded repertoires with fewer than 30,000 or more than 120,000 public chains, plus five with anomalous nucleotide sharing. In its TCRdb copy, this immuneACCESS table keeps in-frame sequences only and misses some clones. Where compared with another copy, unresolved V genes explain less than half of these, and the others have no known cause. V, J and clone size are those of that table, while D and trimming were read from the DNA. This sample gives 60,000 to 70,000 clones in total; around 77% of them show up just once. Approximately 4.2% of the sample is in the top ten clones.

Overall study outcomes, separate from this receptor: In a later genetic analysis, fewer N-insertions in productive TCRs were reported among donors in an Asian-associated ancestry cluster than the approximately 630-donor mean. A later analysis found that most CMV-associated TCR beta chains appeared HLA-restricted, with HLA associations seemingly driven largely by CMV exposure. A further reported finding was that TCR beta sequences accurately predicted the HLA-A and HLA-B alleles for most subjects in the first cohort. Compared with equally common non-associated chains, HLA-associated TCR beta chains in a later analysis were more clonally expanded and had lower generation probabilities. For the cohort, immune exposure information was limited to CMV serostatus. Because HLA typing was missing for some donors at each locus, association tests included only the typed subset. Presence/absence analyses assumed roughly uniform sequencing depth across donors, an assumption that may not hold. Several of the top co-occurrence clusters appeared to be linked to parvovirus B19, influenza, CMV and Epstein-Barr virus, according to a later analysis. Strong co-occurrence of HLA alleles, especially DR and DQ, made assigning TCR associations to individual alleles difficult. Across donors, most TCR sequences were observed very rarely, whereas some public TCRs were present in many individuals. At a false discovery rate of 0.05, a later analysis linked around 17,000 TCR beta sequences to specific HLA alleles. In a later analysis, the rate of TCR association differed among HLA loci, with DRB1 alleles having the most associated TCRs and HLA-C alleles having the fewest. In the study, around 150 TCR beta chains were listed as associated with cytomegalovirus. A few of the identified cytomegalovirus-associated TCR beta chains were confirmed in vitro to be specific for cytomegalovirus antigens. The 87-base-pair reads could not distinguish some IMGT-functional V segments, including TRBV6-2 and TRBV6-3, so those segments were excluded. Correlated functional status among segregating V segments might be attributable to linkage disequilibrium, but an unknown experimental factor could not be ruled out. A cluster of highly shared sequence variants was judged likely to represent a technical artifact of the sequencing pipeline. The classifier was reported to diagnose cytomegalovirus status with high specificity and sensitivity in both the original and validation cohorts. Only TCR beta chains were sequenced in this cohort, and the absence of alpha or paired-chain data limited detectable features. In an earlier analysis of some 640 of the donors, most TCR beta V segments were observed in productive rearrangements about 87% or about 30% of the time, broadly matching IMGT annotations. The authors suggested that the approach could potentially be generalized to other disease states and immunological phenotypes. Around 16 rarely observed V segments, including chromosome 9 orphons, were excluded from the earlier analysis of some 590 of the donors because counts were too low. A later genetic analysis associated a missense DCLRE1C variant with V-gene and J-gene trimming of TCR beta chains, and an independent cohort replicated the association.

The cohort comprised around 700 healthy bone marrow donors. Cohort members were all nominally healthy when sampled, although unrecorded immune exposures were likely present. The donor tested CMV seronegative and was one of the 352 seronegative cohort members. Each donor provided a peripheral blood sample, and peripheral blood mononuclear cells were used for TCR beta sequencing. Genomic DNA extraction from the blood cell samples was performed with the Qiagen DNeasy Blood Extraction Kit. The CDR3 starts with the cysteine, ends with the phenylalanine, and has 15 residues. The entry retains the CDR3 DNA only, 45 bases that are in frame from base 1. The germline V gene (reference sequence) gives CDR1 as SEHNR and CDR2 as FQNEAQ. V lost 5 bases and J lost 5 bases, and the count of bases not matched to a germline gene is 11.

This sequence uses TRBV7-9 and TRBJ1-1; 7 nucleotides in the junction match TRBD1. The sequenced material came from PBMCs. The receptor was derived from a woman aged 25 to 39 in good health and CMV-seronegative. The CDR3 has the sequence CASSPRRQGRTEAFF. Read as DNA, the sequence is TGTGCCAGCAGCCCCCGCCGACAGGGTCGGACTGAAGCTTTCTTT.